One and the same sample provided the 23 T cell receptor beta chains below, sequenced in a study of blood T cells in healthy people across ages (dated by TCRdb to the mid-2010s). Libraries were constructed by 5' RACE. Reads for this sample came from an Illumina HiSeq 2500. The second PCR ran for roughly 6 to 11 cycles and used a J-beta primer mix along with a sample-barcoded 5' primer. Using fastp trimming at Q25 and MiXCR clonotype assembly, TCRdb reanalyzed the public sequencing data and kept in-frame beta chains. CDR3 protein duplicates are merged, each entry listing the most common genes and DNA. Recorded for this sample are roughly 800,000 distinct CDR3 sequences; 25% of them occurred a single time. 9% to 9.5% of the sample comes from the top ten. The same sample was also used in a study of T cells of mothers and their children.

The specimen sequenced was blood. All receptors derive from a boy aged 5-17 years in good health.

This clonotype was counted between two and nine times. The chain links TRBV3-1 to TRBJ2-5; unclear D gene. With the DNA end fitting TRBJ2-7 better, the J assignment may be wrong. From germline, CDR1 is LGHDT and CDR2 YNNKEL (reference sequence). There are 12 residues in the CDR3. The CDR3 reads CASSHTSYEQYF. CDR3 coding DNA: TGTGCCAGCAGCCACACAAGCTACGAGCAGTACTTC.

Points on this clonotype: One junction end does not reproduce the germline sequence, and a read error may be involved. The J gene is TRBJ2-5, the V gene TRBV7-7; 15 positions match TRBD2. This CDR3 spans 16 amino acids. Germline assignment: CDR1 SSHAT and CDR2 FNYEAQ (reference sequence). In nucleotides, the CDR3 is TGTGCTAGCAGCTTAAGGGGACTAGCGGGAGGAGAGACCCAGTACTTC. Translating gives CASSLRGLAGGETQYF.

This clonotype was detected a few times. J is TRBJ1-2 and V is TRBV12-3 or TRBV12-4, with 10 bases identical to TRBD1. The CDR3 extends over 13 amino acids. With V trimmed by 7 bases and J by 7 bases, 6 bases remained unmatched. The CDR3 here is CASTGTGAGGYTF. The CDR3 DNA sequence: TGTGCCAGCACCGGGACAGGGGCGGGTGGCTACACCTTC.

The chain employs TRBV20-1 and TRBJ2-7, with 8 bases fitting TRBD1. The trim removed 4 bases at V and 3 bases at J, leaving 5 bases unmatched. Looked up from germline, CDR1 is DFQATT and CDR2 is SNEGSKA (reference sequence). This CDR3 is built from 13 residues. The CDR3 loop is CSAITGGVYEQYF. CDR3 sequence (DNA): TGCAGTGCTATAACAGGGGGAGTCTACGAGCAGTACTTC.

With respect to this clonotype: The junction differs from germline at one of its ends, possibly a read error. This chain connects TRBV20-1 to TRBJ2-5; 8 nucleotides align to TRBD2. The J call is doubtful: the DNA matches TRBJ2-1 better. The V gene's germline CDR1 is DFQATT and CDR2 SNEGSKA (reference sequence). The CDR3 runs to 16 residues. The CDR3 DNA follows: TGCAGCGCTAGAGACCCCTTACTAGCGGAATTGCACGAGCAGTTCTTC. Amino acids: CSARDPLLAELHEQFF.

The CDR3 loop reads CASSQARTEYNEQFF. CDR3 in DNA: TGCGCCAGCAGCCAGGCCAGGACGGAATACAATGAGCAGTTCTTC. V usage is TRBV4-3 and J usage is TRBJ2-1; D unclear. There are 15 residues in the CDR3. Deletions cut 3 bases from V and 4 bases from J, with 13 bases between. Germline-derived CDR1 and CDR2 are LGHNA and YSLEER.

The sample holds a few counts of this clonotype. The chain recombines TRBV19 with TRBJ1-1, with TRBD1 as a possible D gene (6 bases). This CDR3 is 13 amino acids long. The V gene lost 3 bases and the J gene lost 12 bases, with 17 bases spanning the gap. Looked up from germline, CDR1 is LNHDA and CDR2 is SQIVND (reference sequence). The CDR3 DNA follows: TGTGCCAGTAGTATGGGGGCTTCCCTGGAATCTTTCTTT. This codes for CASSMGASLESFF.

The CDR3 region has the DNA TGTGCCAGCAGTCCCGGGACAATGCAGTACTTC. Protein sequence: CASSPGTMQYF. This chain uses TRBV6-5 with TRBJ2-5; possible D gene TRBD1, 6 bases. CDR1 and CDR2 from the germline V gene are MNHEY and SVGAGI. With 5 bases removed from V and 11 bases from J, the gap between germline ends came to 12 bases. CDR3 length: 11 residues.

The genes are TRBV6-6 and TRBJ1-2; a weak D match, TRBD1 (5 bases). CDR1 and CDR2 (germline): MNHNY, SVGAGI (reference sequence). The V and J ends lost 2 bases and 0 bases respectively, with 13 bases between them. CDR3 length: 16 residues. Here the CDR3 reads CASSYGRVEANYGYTF. The DNA of the CDR3 is TGTGCCAGCAGTTACGGCAGGGTGGAGGCTAACTATGGCTACACCTTC.

This chain connects TRBV27 to TRBJ2-3; the D gene could be TRBD1 or TRBD2 (5 bases each). This CDR3 is 16 amino acids long. The germline V gene has CDR1 MNHEY and CDR2 SMNVEV (reference sequence). V gave up 4 bases and J gave up 4 bases, with 18 bases separating them. The CDR3 DNA sequence: TGTGCCAGCAGTTCCCGGGACCCGAGGCTTCCAGATACGCAGTATTTT. It is translated as CASSSRDPRLPDTQYF.

This clonotype was picked up a small number of times. This sequence joins TRBV29-1 and TRBJ2-5, with D tentatively TRBD1 (6 bases). TRBJ2-7 explains the end of the DNA better; the J call may be wrong. There are 13 residues in the CDR3. Germline lookup yields CDR1 SQVTM and CDR2 ANQGSEA. The CDR3, as DNA: TGCAGCGTCAAAGGACAGATCTCCTACGAGCAGTACTTC. Amino acids: CSVKGQISYEQYF.

This clonotype has just a few counts. One end of the junction varies from germline; a read error may be responsible. The V gene is TRBV7-8, the J gene TRBJ2-7; 7 bases map to TRBD1. CDR3 length: 13 amino acids. The germline CDR1 and CDR2 sequences are SGHVS and FQNEAQ. CDR3 in amino acids: CAGSLVAGGEQYF. As DNA, the CDR3 is TGTGCCGGCAGCTTAGTGGCAGGGGGCGAGCAGTACTTC. Drawing the rest from reference TRBV7-8 and TRBJ2-7, the complete variable domain is GAGVSQSPRYKVAKRGQDVALRCDPISGHVSLFWYQQALGQGPEFLTYFQNEAQLDKSGLPSDRFFAERPEGSVSTLKIQRTQQEDSAVYLCAGSLVAGGEQYFGPGTRLTVT.

Only a few counts were recorded for this clonotype. The chain uses TRBV4-1 and TRBJ2-4, with TRBD2 matching over 12 bases. The germline V gene encodes CDR1 MGHRA and CDR2 YSYEKL. CDR3 length equals 19 residues. V lost 0 bases and J lost 2; bases outside the gene matches: 8. The CDR3 DNA is TGCGCCAGCAGCCAAGATAGGCTAGCGGGAGGGTCAACCAAAAACATTCAGTACTTC. It codes for CASSQDRLAGGSTKNIQYF.

V is TRBV14 and J is TRBJ2-7; D call uncertain. The V gene lost 2 bases and the J gene lost 2 bases, with 13 bases spanning the gap. CDR1 is SGHDN and CDR2 is FVKESK in the germline V gene. There are 15 residues in the CDR3. The CDR3 reads CASSQQAVAPYEQYF. The CDR3 nucleotides read TGTGCCAGCAGCCAACAGGCAGTGGCACCCTACGAGCAGTACTTC.

This clonotype was recorded a few times. The chain has TRBV12-3 or TRBV12-4 and TRBJ2-5, with 7 bases fitting TRBD1. The assigned J gene may be wrong: the sequence end matches TRBJ2-7 better. There are 15 residues in the CDR3. CDR3 in amino acids: CASSLGTGYAYEQYF. The CDR3 bases are TGTGCCAGCAGTTTAGGGACAGGTTATGCCTACGAGCAGTACTTC.

Worth noting for this clonotype: The junction departs from germline at one end; a sequencing error may be responsible. V is TRBV7-6 and J is TRBJ2-1; the match to TRBD2 covers 11 bases. This CDR3 has 16 amino acids. Germline CDR1 reads SGHVS; CDR2 reads FNYEAQ. For the CDR3, the DNA is TGTGCCAACAGCTCCGTACTAGCGGGGGTCCACAATGAGCAGTTCTTC. It is translated as CANSSVLAGVHNEQFF.

This clonotype was recorded only once. This chain connects TRBV20-1 to TRBJ2-3; D might be TRBD2 (6 bases). The ends were cut back, 2 bases at V and 2 bases at J, with 11 bases in the middle. The CDR3 length is 14 residues. Germline CDR1 and CDR2: DFQATT and SNEGSKA (reference sequence). DNA for the CDR3: TGCAGTGCTAGATTGGCGGGAACCACAGATACGCAGTATTTT. It is translated as CSARLAGTTDTQYF.

This rearrangement joins TRBV5-1 to TRBJ1-1, with a tentative D call TRBD1 (5 bases). Germline lookup yields CDR1 SGHRS and CDR2 YFSETQ. Trimming removed 0 bases at V and 11 bases at J, with 17 bases between. This CDR3 comprises 14 residues. The CDR3 DNA reads TGCGCCAGCAGCTTGGTAGACAGCCGATCCGAGGCTTTCTTT. This gives the protein CASSLVDSRSEAFF.

This clonotype occurred a few times. The V gene is TRBV11-1, the J gene TRBJ1-1; TRBD1 matches at 7 bases. Germline values: CDR1 SGHAT, CDR2 FQDESV (reference sequence). CDR3 size: 14 residues. V trimming: 5 bases; J trimming: 5 bases; junction bases outside the gene matches: 8. The CDR3 DNA follows: TGTGCCAGCAGCCCGCCCACAGGGGAGACTGAAGCTTTCTTT. It codes for CASSPPTGETEAFF. Supplemented by reference TRBV11-1 and TRBJ1-1, the full variable domain reads EAEVAQSPRYKITEKSQAVAFWCDPISGHATLYWYRQILGQGPELLVQFQDESVVDDSQLPKDRFSAERLKGVDSTLKIQPAELGDSAMYLCASSPPTGETEAFFGQGTRLTVV.

The gene calls are TRBV9 and TRBJ2-7; the D gene could be TRBD1 or TRBD2 (5 bases each). The ends were cut back, 0 bases at V and 0 bases at J, with 10 bases in the middle. Germline V CDR1 and CDR2: SGDLS, YYNGEE. This CDR3 is 15 amino acids long. CDR3 sequence reads: CASSVGGRISYEQYF. CDR3 coding DNA: TGTGCCAGCAGCGTAGGGGGACGGATCTCCTACGAGCAGTACTTC.

The V gene is TRBV4-1, the J gene TRBJ2-5; 8 nucleotides line up with TRBD2. The J call is uncertain, as TRBJ2-1 better fits the DNA end. Germline V gene lookup returns CDR1 MGHRA and CDR2 YSYEKL. This CDR3 spans 17 amino acids. Here the CDR3 reads CASSQGLAGGNRDEQFF. CDR3 nucleotides: TGCGCCAGCAGCCAGGGCCTTGCGGGAGGAAATAGGGATGAGCAGTTCTTC.

The chain uses TRBV27 and TRBJ2-5; 13 positions agree with TRBD2. V gave up 6 bases and J gave up 5 bases; unmatched junction bases: 9. This CDR3 is 16 amino acids long. CDR1 is MNHEY and CDR2 is SMNVEV in the germline V gene (reference sequence). In DNA, the CDR3 is TGTGCCAGCAGCTTACTAGCGGGAGGGCCTGCGGAGACCCAGTACTTC. Protein sequence: CASSLLAGGPAETQYF.

This chain connects TRBV28 to TRBJ1-1; no clear D gene. CDR1 and CDR2 from the germline V gene are MDHEN and SYDVKM. This CDR3 region has 14 residues. V was cut by 5 bases and J by 4 bases, with 14 bases left in between. The CDR3 sequence: CASSPPSSATEAFF. The CDR3 DNA follows: TGTGCCAGCAGTCCCCCCAGCTCGGCCACTGAAGCTTTCTTT. The complete variable domain, with remaining parts taken from reference TRBV28 and TRBJ1-1, reads DVKVTQSSRYLVKRTGEKVFLECVQDMDHENMFWYRQDPGLGLRLIYFSYDVKMKEKGDIPEGYSVSREKKERFSLILESASTNQTSMYLCASSPPSSATEAFFGQGTRLTVV.